This T cell receptor beta chain comes out of a study of shared clonotypes between healthy human individuals. Study at large: CD4 naive cells filled three plates per donor, CD4 memory three, CD8 naive two and CD8 memory one.

Notes on the study in general: In contrast to clonotypes shared by all four donors, non-shared clonotypes had lower generation probabilities.

Comment on this clone: Its antigen is unknown.

In the original processing: ImmunoSEQ only sent back junction sequences with no quality scores, so filtering was done differently. Assay used: immunoSEQ multiplex PCR; TCRdb lists only in-frame clones, some missing. The V and J calls and clone size were taken over from that table, and D and trimming were inferred from the DNA. The data hold approximately 810,000 clones, with 90% to 95% observed a single time. Germline CDR1 and CDR2: MNHEY and SMNVEV (reference sequence). The CDR3 covers 13 residues. V gave up 2 bases and J gave up 5 bases, with 9 bases separating them. Only CD45RO-negative cells positively selected for CCR7 counted as naive CD8 cells, so terminally differentiated effector memory CD45RA+ cells were excluded.

Source material: naive CD8+ T cells sorted from blood. The gene calls are TRBV27 and TRBJ2-5; the D gene is possibly TRBD2 (6 bases). The TCR sequence derives from a man younger than 45 in good health. CDR3 protein: CASSLREWETQYF. Here the CDR3 DNA reads TGTGCCAGCAGTTTACGGGAGTGGGAGACCCAGTACTTC.